A selection of T cell receptor beta chains follows, all from one sample in a study of T cell responses to AZD1222 COVID-19 vaccine. Only in-frame clones appear in the TCRdb table, and some are missing; sequencing was by immunoSEQ multiplex PCR. The sample includes approximately 150,000 clones, just under 90% of them seen just once. The sample here was peripheral blood, taken 28 days after the second dose of the MenACWY control vaccine. These receptors were obtained from an adult who received the MenACWY meningococcal vaccine as a control. CDR3s include the opening cysteine and the closing phenylalanine or tryptophan. A D gene is named only where the DNA matches it firmly. Size values are once, few and many counts, or a class for expanded clones, and some rows have none.

cdr3_aa: CASSREGGPSNEQFF
cdr3_nt: TGTGCCAGCAGCCGAGAGGGAGGGCCCTCCAATGAGCAGTTCTTC
d_call: TRBD2
j_call: TRBJ2-1
v_call: TRBV6-5
cdr3_length: 15
clone_size: .

cdr3_aa: CASSQTGDKNQPQHF
cdr3_nt: TGTGCCAGCAGCCAGACAGGGGACAAGAATCAGCCCCAGCATTTT
d_call: TRBD1
j_call: TRBJ1-5
v_call: TRBV3-1/TRBV3-2
cdr3_length: 15
clone_size: .

cdr3_aa: CASSSTPGEANYGYTF
cdr3_nt: TGTGCCAGCAGCTCGACCCCAGGAGAAGCTAACTATGGCTACACCTTC
d_call: .
j_call: TRBJ1-2
v_call: TRBV7-6
cdr3_length: 16
clone_size: .

cdr3_aa: CASSWTASNEKLFF
cdr3_nt: TGTGCCAGTAGTTGGACAGCAAGTAATGAAAAACTGTTTTTT
d_call: .
j_call: TRBJ1-4
v_call: TRBV19
cdr3_length: 14
clone_size: .

cdr3_aa: CATSENSRGTGELFF
cdr3_nt: TGTGCCACCAGTGAAAATTCTAGGGGAACCGGGGAGCTGTTTTTT
d_call: .
j_call: TRBJ2-2
v_call: TRBV24-1
cdr3_length: 15
clone_size: .

cdr3_aa: CASSYSEGKNTEAFF
cdr3_nt: TGTGCCAGCAGTTACTCGGAGGGGAAGAACACTGAAGCTTTCTTT
d_call: .
j_call: TRBJ1-1
v_call: TRBV6-5
cdr3_length: 15
clone_size: .

cdr3_aa: CASSLGGNTIYF
cdr3_nt: TGTGCCAGCAGTTTGGGTGGAAACACCATATATTTT
d_call: .
j_call: TRBJ1-3
v_call: TRBV28
cdr3_length: 12
clone_size: once

cdr3_aa: CASRRRGQQNTEAFF
cdr3_nt: TGTGCCAGCAGACGCCGAGGACAGCAGAACACTGAAGCTTTCTTT
d_call: .
j_call: TRBJ1-1
v_call: TRBV28
cdr3_length: 15
clone_size: .

cdr3_aa: CATSLARGGYRPQHF
cdr3_nt: TGTGCCACCTCCCTCGCTCGGGGCGGTTATCGGCCCCAGCATTTT
d_call: .
j_call: TRBJ1-5
v_call: TRBV19
cdr3_length: 15
clone_size: .

cdr3_aa: CASSPHGGDTEAFF
cdr3_nt: TGTGCCAGCAGTCCCCACGGGGGTGACACTGAAGCTTTCTTT
d_call: .
j_call: TRBJ1-1
v_call: TRBV6-6
cdr3_length: 14
clone_size: once

cdr3_aa: CASSQGLGSYNEQFF
cdr3_nt: TGCGCCAGCAGCCAAGGCTTGGGCTCCTACAATGAGCAGTTCTTC
d_call: .
j_call: TRBJ2-1
v_call: TRBV4-1
cdr3_length: 15
clone_size: .

cdr3_aa: CASSPTGYGYTF
cdr3_nt: TGTGCCAGCAGCCCAACAGGCTATGGCTACACCTTC
d_call: .
j_call: TRBJ1-2
v_call: TRBV7-9
cdr3_length: 12
clone_size: once

cdr3_aa: CASSQAGGQATEAFF
cdr3_nt: TGTGCCAGCAGCCAGGCAGGCGGGCAGGCCACTGAAGCTTTCTTT
d_call: .
j_call: TRBJ1-1
v_call: TRBV3-1/TRBV3-2
cdr3_length: 15
clone_size: .

cdr3_aa: CASSSGVHDVTEAFF
cdr3_nt: TGTGCCAGCAGTTCAGGGGTACATGATGTCACTGAAGCTTTCTTT
d_call: .
j_call: TRBJ1-1
v_call: TRBV6-5
cdr3_length: 15
clone_size: few

cdr3_aa: CSVGDRVTEAFF
cdr3_nt: TGCAGCGTGGGGGACAGGGTTACTGAAGCTTTCTTT
d_call: TRBD1
j_call: TRBJ1-1
v_call: TRBV29-1
cdr3_length: 12
clone_size: .